The T cell receptor beta chain under discussion was sequenced for a study of cytomegalovirus exposure and HLA in healthy donors. Study-level information: Clustering assigned about 79% of the approximately 390 genotyped donors to the Caucasian-associated ancestry cluster.

Findings and limits, study-wide: Later analysis identified a missense DCLRE1C variant that was linked to TCR beta V- and J-gene trimming.

With respect to this clone: Antigen unknown.

CDR3 length: 14 amino acids. Trimming at V came to 8 bases and at J to 5 bases, leaving 11 bases not matched to a gene. Germline V gene sequence: CDR1 SNHLY, CDR2 FYNNEI. Primers for the PCR totalled 60 Vbeta and 13 Jbeta. Only in-frame clones appear in the TCRdb table, and some are missing; sequencing was by immunoSEQ multiplex PCR. Among roughly 190,000 clones listed, about 83% were seen once. This clonotype was sampled from a female donor in good health and CMV-seronegative. The V gene is TRBV2, the J gene TRBJ2-5, with TRBD2 matching 7 bases. Sequenced: PBMCs. CDR3 protein: CASSWGEGLETQYF. The CDR3, as DNA: TGTGCCAGCTCCTGGGGGGAGGGCCTGGAGACCCAGTACTTC.